Described below is a single T cell receptor (beta chain) sequence and its context. Germline CDR1 KGHSH, CDR2 LQKENI. The CDR3 runs 17 residues. J lost 3 bases, V lost 0 bases, and 3 bases had no gene match. The data originate from a study of blood T cell repertoires in COVID-19. On the study more broadly: Acute and convalescent COVID-19 samples came from the United States, Italy and Spain. Nucleic acid was either cDNA or gDNA, and it came from T cells, B-cell-depleted T cells, or PBMCs.

In the source study's methods: Nucleated cell number was recorded as an estimate derived from reference gene primer amplification. This table comes from immunoSEQ multiplex PCR, and its TCRdb copy is limited to in-frame clones, with some not included. V, J and clone size are taken as reported in that table, and D and trimming were inferred from the DNA itself. The sample includes more than 300,000 clones, 70% to 90% of them seen just once. This receptor was obtained from a man between 18 and 29 years old who had recovered from COVID-19. The sequencing input was peripheral blood. The rearrangement uses TRBV18 and TRBJ2-1; TRBD2 matches 12 bases. CDR3 nucleotides: TGTGCCAGCTCACCACCGGCTAGCGGGGGGGGCTACAATGAGCAGTTCTTC. Translation: CASSPPASGGGYNEQFF.